The TCR beta chain described here comes from a study of blood T cell repertoires in COVID-19. Study details: Both acute and convalescent COVID-19 samples were obtained from the United States, Italy and Spain. PBMCs, B-cell-depleted T cells, or T cells were the source of the cDNA or gDNA that made up the material.

Generated by immunoSEQ multiplex PCR, the TCRdb table keeps only in-frame clones and is missing some. The sample lists 650,000 to 800,000 clones; around 89% were seen once. Germline loops: CDR1 MNHNS, CDR2 SASEGT. The CDR3 is 15 residues long. V was trimmed by 2 bases and J by 0 bases, leaving 10 bases between them. This clonotype was obtained from a woman aged 18-35 years with acute or convalescent COVID-19. The genes are TRBV6-1 and TRBJ1-1, with unresolved D. Material for sequencing was peripheral blood. This chain's CDR3 is CASSERSGVNTEAFF. The CDR3 DNA reads as TGTGCCAGCAGTGAAAGGAGTGGCGTGAACACTGAAGCTTTCTTT.